This TCR beta chain was found in a study of T cells in Graves' hyperthyroidism and ophthalmopathy. Looking at the study overall: Peripheral blood was secured at the point of initial diagnosis, before any treatment.

The table lists this clonotype with many counts. Its antigen is currently unknown. Amplification of TCR beta CDR3 regions used RNA as the template. The TCR CDR3 first-round RT-PCR relied on the HTBI primer set. TCRdb reanalysed the multiplex PCR reads using MiXCR and keeps one entry per CDR3 protein. This repertoire shows roughly 100,000 distinct CDR3 sequences, less than 55% found once; its top ten account for under 30%. Broader study findings: In simple terms, a model built on 13 V-J features told ophthalmopathy apart from stable hyperthyroidism.

For Graves' hyperthyroidism to be stable, ophthalmopathy could not progress within 18 months. Hyperthyroidism, newly diagnosed and lasting under 2 months, affected patients aged 18 to 65. The TCR comes from a man aged 35 to 55 with Graves' hyperthyroidism. Sequencing was done on a sample of blood.

CDR3 protein: CASSLFLGEVEQFF. The CDR3 bases are TGTGCCAGCAGCTTATTCTTGGGGGAGGTGGAGCAGTTCTTC. The rearrangement joins TRBV11-2 to TRBJ2-1; tentatively, D is TRBD2 (6 bases). Between the trimmed V and J ends, which lost 2 bases and 10 bases, there was a span of 15 bases. The CDR3 is 14 residues long. Germline V gene sequence: CDR1 SGHAT, CDR2 FQNNGV.